This T cell receptor beta chain stems from a study of OX40 agonist ivuxolimab in advanced cancers. The overall study: Patients received ivuxolimab, an intravenous treatment, every 2 weeks at 0.01 to 10 mg/kg. The dose-escalation group included hepatocellular carcinoma, melanoma, renal cell carcinoma and head and neck cancer.

Concerning this clone itself: Its antigen remains unknown.

V lost 1 base, J lost 3 bases, and 6 bases lay in between. CDR1 is SGHNT and CDR2 is YENEEA in the germline V gene. The CDR3 runs to 13 residues. Measured with immunoSEQ multiplex PCR; TCRdb has only the in-frame clones, and not every one. The data show more than 70,000 clones, about 85% seen once. Study-level results: CD8+ T cells averaged more expanded clones than CD4+.

This chain uses TRBV11-3 with TRBJ1-1, with D uncertain. The source of this sequence is an adult with an advanced solid tumor such as melanoma, head and neck, liver or kidney cancer. This specimen consisted of CD4+ or CD8+ T cells sorted from blood, obtained in a trial of the OX40 agonist ivuxolimab. The CDR3 nucleotides are TGTGCCAGCAGCTTAGGGGCATACACTGAAGCTTTCTTT. Translating it yields CASSLGAYTEAFF. Filled out from reference TRBV11-3 and TRBJ1-1, the complete variable domain reads EAGVVQSPRYKIIEKKQPVAFWCNPISGHNTLYWYLQNLGQGPELLIRYENEEAVDDSQLPKDRFSAERLKGVDSTLKIQPAELGDSAVYLCASSLGAYTEAFFGQGTRLTVV.